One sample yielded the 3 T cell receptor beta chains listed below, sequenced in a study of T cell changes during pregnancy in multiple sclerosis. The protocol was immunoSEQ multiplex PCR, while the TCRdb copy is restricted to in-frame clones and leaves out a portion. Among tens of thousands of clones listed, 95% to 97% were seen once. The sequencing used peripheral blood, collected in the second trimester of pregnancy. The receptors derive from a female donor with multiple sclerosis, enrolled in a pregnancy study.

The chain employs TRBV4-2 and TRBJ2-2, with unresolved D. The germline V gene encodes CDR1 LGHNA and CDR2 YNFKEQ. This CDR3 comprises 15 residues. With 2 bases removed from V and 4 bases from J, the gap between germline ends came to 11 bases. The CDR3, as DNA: TGTGCCAGCAGCCAATTTGCGGAGCCCACCGGGGAGCTGTTTTTT. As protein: CASSQFAEPTGELFF.

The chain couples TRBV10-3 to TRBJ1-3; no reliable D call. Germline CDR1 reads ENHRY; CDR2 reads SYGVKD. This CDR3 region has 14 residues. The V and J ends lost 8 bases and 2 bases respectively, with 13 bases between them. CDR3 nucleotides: TGTGCCATCGGTGGCGGCCTCGCTGGAAACACCATATATTTT. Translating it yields CAIGGGLAGNTIYF.

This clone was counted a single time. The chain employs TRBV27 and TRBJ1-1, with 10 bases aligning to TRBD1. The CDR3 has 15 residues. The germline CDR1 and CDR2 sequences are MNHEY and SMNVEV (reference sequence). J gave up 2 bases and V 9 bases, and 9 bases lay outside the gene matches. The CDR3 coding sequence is TGTGCCAGTTTGACAGGGGGCCTTCGTAACACTGAAGCTTTCTTT. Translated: CASLTGGLRNTEAFF.